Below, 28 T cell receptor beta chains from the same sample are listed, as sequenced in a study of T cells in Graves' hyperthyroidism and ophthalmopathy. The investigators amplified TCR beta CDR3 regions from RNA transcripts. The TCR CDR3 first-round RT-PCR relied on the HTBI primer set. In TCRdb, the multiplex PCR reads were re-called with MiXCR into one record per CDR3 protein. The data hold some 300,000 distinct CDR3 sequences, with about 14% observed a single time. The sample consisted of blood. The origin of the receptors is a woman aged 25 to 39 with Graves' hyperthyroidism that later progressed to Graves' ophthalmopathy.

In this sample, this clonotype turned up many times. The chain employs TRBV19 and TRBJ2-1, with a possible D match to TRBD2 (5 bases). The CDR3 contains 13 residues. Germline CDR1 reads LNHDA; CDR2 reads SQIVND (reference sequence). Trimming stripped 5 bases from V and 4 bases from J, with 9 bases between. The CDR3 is CASSSGVYNEQFF. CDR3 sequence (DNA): TGTGCCAGTAGTTCCGGGGTTTACAATGAGCAGTTCTTC.

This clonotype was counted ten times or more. Here the CDR3 reads CASSPRTQREGVGSYEQYF. The DNA of the CDR3 is TGTGCCAGCAGCCCTCGCACCCAGCGGGAGGGGGTCGGCTCCTACGAGCAGTACTTC. The V call is TRBV7-9, the J call TRBJ2-7; 10 bases are a match to TRBD2. The ends lost 5 bases at V and 0 bases at J; junction bases unmatched: 16. CDR1 is SEHNR and CDR2 is FQNEAQ in the germline V gene (reference sequence). The CDR3 contains 19 residues.

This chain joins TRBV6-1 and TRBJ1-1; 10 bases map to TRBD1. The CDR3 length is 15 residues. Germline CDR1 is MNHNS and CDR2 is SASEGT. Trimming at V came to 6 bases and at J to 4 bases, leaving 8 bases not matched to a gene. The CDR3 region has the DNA TGTGCCAGCAGCCACGGCCGGGACAGGGGCACTGAAGCTTTCTTT. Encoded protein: CASSHGRDRGTEAFF.

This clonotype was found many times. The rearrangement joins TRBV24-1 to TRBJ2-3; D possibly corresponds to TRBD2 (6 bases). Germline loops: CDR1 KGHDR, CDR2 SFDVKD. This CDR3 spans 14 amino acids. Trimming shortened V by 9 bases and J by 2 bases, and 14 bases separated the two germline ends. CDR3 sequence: CATFSGRPTDTQYF. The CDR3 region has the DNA TGTGCCACCTTTTCCGGGAGACCCACAGATACGCAGTATTTT.

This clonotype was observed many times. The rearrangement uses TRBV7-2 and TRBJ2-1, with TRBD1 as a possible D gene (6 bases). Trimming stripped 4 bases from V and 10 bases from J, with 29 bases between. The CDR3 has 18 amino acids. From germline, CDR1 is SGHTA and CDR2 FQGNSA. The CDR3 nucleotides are TGTGCCAGCAGCTGGGGGCCTTTTGGGGGAGCGAGTGGACGCGAGCAGTTCTTC. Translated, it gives CASSWGPFGGASGREQFF.

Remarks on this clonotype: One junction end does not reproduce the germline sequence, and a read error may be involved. DNA of the CDR3: TGTGCCATCAGTGAGTCGAGCTTCAAACTCCGTCCTGATTTT. Translation gives CAISESSFKLRPDF. J is TRBJ1-3 and V is TRBV10-3; D not certain. CDR3 length: 14 amino acids. In germline, CDR1 is ENHRY, CDR2 SYGVKD.

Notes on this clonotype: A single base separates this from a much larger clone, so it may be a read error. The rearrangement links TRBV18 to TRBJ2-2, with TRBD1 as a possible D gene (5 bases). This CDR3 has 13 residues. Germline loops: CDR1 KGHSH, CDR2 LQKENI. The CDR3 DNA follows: TGTGCCGGCTCCACAGGAAACACCGGGGAGCTGTTTTTT. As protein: CAGSTGNTGELFF.

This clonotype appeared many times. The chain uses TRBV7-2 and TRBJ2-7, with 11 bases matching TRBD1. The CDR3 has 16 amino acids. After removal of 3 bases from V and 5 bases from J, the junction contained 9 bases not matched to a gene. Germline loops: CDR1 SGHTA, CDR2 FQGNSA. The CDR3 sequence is CASSFRTGGARDEQYF. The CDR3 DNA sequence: TGTGCCAGCAGCTTCCGGACAGGGGGCGCAAGGGACGAGCAGTACTTC. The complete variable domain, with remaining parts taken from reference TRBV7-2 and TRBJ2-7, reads GAGVSQSPSNKVTEKGKDVELRCDPISGHTALYWYRQSLGQGLEFLIYFQGNSAPDKSGLPSDRFSAERTGGSVSTLTIQRTQQEDSAVYLCASSFRTGGARDEQYFGPGTRLTVT.

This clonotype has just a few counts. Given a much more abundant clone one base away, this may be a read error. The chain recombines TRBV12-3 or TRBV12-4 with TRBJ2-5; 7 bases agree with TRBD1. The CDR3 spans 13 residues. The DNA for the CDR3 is TGTGCCAGCAGAAGGACAGGTCAAGGGACCCAGTACTTC. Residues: CASRRTGQGTQYF.

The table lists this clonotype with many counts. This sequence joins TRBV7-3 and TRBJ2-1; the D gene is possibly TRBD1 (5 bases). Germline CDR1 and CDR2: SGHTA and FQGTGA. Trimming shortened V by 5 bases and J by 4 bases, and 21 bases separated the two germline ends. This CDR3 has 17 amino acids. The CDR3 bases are TGTGCCAGCAGCCCTCATCCAGGGAAACGGTATTACAATGAGCAGTTCTTC. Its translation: CASSPHPGKRYYNEQFF. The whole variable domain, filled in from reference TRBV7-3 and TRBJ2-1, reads GAGVSQTPSNKVTEKGKYVELRCDPISGHTALYWYRQSLGQGPEFLIYFQGTGAADDSGLPNDRFFAVRPEGSVSTLKIQRTERGDSAVYLCASSPHPGKRYYNEQFFGPGTRLTVL.

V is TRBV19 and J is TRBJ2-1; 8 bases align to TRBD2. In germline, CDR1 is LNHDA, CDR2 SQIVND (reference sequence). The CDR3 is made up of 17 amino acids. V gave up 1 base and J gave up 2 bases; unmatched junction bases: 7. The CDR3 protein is CASSIAGGPSTYNEQFF. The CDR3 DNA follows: TGTGCCAGTAGTATAGCGGGAGGGCCTAGCACCTACAATGAGCAGTTCTTC.

The CDR3 bases are TGTGCCAGCAGCCCCCGCGGGGGGGCCTACGAGCAGTACTTC. Protein: CASSPRGGAYEQYF. The chain combines TRBV11-2 with TRBJ2-7; 9 bases line up with TRBD2. Germline-derived CDR1 and CDR2 are SGHAT and FQNNGV. This CDR3 has 14 amino acids. V shed 5 bases, J shed 2 bases, and the junction held 4 bases outside the gene matches.

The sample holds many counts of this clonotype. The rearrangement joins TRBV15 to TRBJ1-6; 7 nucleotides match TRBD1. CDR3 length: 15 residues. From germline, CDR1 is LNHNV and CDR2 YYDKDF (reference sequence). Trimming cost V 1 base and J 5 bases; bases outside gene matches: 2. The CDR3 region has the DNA TGTGCCACCAGCAGAGGTACAGGGGATAATTCACCCCTCCACTTT. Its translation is CATSRGTGDNSPLHF.

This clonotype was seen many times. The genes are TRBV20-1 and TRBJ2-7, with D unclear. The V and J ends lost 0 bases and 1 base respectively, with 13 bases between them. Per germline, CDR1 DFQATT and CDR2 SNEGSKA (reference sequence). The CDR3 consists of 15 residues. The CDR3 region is CSARDRTLVSYEQYF. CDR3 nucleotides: TGCAGTGCTAGAGACCGCACGCTTGTTTCCTACGAGCAGTACTTC.

CDR3 protein: CASSPGTGSMILPQHF. Here the CDR3 DNA reads TGTGCCAGCAGTCCTGGGACAGGGAGTATGATCCTACCCCAGCATTTT. This chain uses TRBV28 with TRBJ1-5; TRBD1 agrees at 9 bases. V lost 5 bases and J lost 10; bases outside the gene matches: 15. CDR1 and CDR2 from the germline V gene are MDHEN and SYDVKM. The CDR3 is 16 residues long. Together with reference TRBV28 and TRBJ1-5, the CDR3 gives the full variable domain: DVKVTQSSRYLVKRTGEKVFLECVQDMDHENMFWYRQDPGLGLRLIYFSYDVKMKEKGDIPEGYSVSREKKERFSLILESASTNQTSMYLCASSPGTGSMILPQHFGDGTRLSIL.

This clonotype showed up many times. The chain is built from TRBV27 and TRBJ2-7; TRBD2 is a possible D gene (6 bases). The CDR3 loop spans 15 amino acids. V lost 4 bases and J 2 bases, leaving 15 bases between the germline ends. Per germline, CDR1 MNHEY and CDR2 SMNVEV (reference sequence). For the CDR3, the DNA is TGTGCCAGCAGTTCTGCGGGGAACGGACCCTACGAGCAGTACTTC. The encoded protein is CASSSAGNGPYEQYF.

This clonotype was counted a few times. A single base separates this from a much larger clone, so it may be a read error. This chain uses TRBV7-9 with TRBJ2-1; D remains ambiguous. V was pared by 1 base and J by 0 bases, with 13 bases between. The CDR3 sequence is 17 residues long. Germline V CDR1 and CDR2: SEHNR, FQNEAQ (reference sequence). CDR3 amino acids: CASSLETGRSSYNEQFF. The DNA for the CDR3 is TGTGCCAGCAGCTTAGAGACTGGGCGGAGCTCCTACAATGAGCAGTTCTTC.

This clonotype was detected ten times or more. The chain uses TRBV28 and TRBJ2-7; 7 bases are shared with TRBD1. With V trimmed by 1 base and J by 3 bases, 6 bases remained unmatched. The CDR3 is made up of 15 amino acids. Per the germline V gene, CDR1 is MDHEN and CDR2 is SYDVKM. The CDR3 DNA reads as TGTGCCAGCAGTTTATTTTGGGACAGCGACTACGAGCAGTACTTC. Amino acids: CASSLFWDSDYEQYF.

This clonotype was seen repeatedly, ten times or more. Written as DNA, the CDR3 is TGCAGTGCTAGATCTCGGGACAGGGGTTCACCCCTCCACTTT. As protein: CSARSRDRGSPLHF. V and J are TRBV20-1 and TRBJ1-6, with 10 bases fitting TRBD1. Germline CDR1 and CDR2: DFQATT and SNEGSKA (reference sequence). Trimming took 2 bases from V and 9 from J; bases not matched to a gene: 4. The CDR3 is made up of 14 amino acids.

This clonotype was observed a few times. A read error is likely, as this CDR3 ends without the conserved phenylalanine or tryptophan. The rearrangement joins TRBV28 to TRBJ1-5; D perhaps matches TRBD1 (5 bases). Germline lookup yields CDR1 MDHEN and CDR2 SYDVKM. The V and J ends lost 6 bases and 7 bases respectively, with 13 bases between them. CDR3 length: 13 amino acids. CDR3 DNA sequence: TGTGCCAGCAGGGGGGGGGTCAACCAGCCCCAGCATCTT. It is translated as CASRGGVNQPQHL.

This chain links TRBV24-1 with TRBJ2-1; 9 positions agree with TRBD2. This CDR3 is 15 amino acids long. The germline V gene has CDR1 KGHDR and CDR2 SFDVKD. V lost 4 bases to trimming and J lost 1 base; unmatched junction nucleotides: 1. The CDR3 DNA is TGTGCCACCAGTGACCTAGCGGGATCCTACAATGAGCAGTTCTTC. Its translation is CATSDLAGSYNEQFF.

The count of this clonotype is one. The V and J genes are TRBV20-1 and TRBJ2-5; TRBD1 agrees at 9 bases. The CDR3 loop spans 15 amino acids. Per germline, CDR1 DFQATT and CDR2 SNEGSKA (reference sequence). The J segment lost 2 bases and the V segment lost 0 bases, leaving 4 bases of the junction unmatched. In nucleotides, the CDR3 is TGCAGTGCTAGAGATCCCGGGACAGGGCAAGAGACCCAGTACTTC. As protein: CSARDPGTGQETQYF.

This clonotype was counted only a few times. The CDR3 sequence: CASSYTDAGELFF. As DNA, the CDR3 is TGTGCCAGCAGTTACACGGACGCCGGGGAGCTGTTTTTT. The chain combines TRBV6-2 or TRBV6-3 with TRBJ2-2; D is ambiguous. Germline-derived CDR1 and CDR2 are MNHEY and SVGEGT. CDR3 size: 13 residues. V was trimmed by 2 bases and J by 6 bases, leaving 7 bases between them.

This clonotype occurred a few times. CDR3 in amino acids: CASSSTGHGEEQYF. CDR3 nucleotides: TGTGCCAGCAGCTCAACGGGGCATGGGGAGGAGCAGTACTTC. The chain has TRBV7-8 and TRBJ2-7; the D gene could be TRBD1 or TRBD2 (5 bases each). V lost 4 bases and J 7 bases, leaving 17 bases between the germline ends. This CDR3 comprises 14 residues. Germline V lookup: CDR1 SGHVS, CDR2 FQNEAQ.

CDR3 in amino acids: CASSPLSNSPNEQFF. In DNA form, the CDR3 reads TGTGCCAGCAGTCCCCTAAGTAACAGTCCCAATGAGCAGTTCTTC. The chain joins TRBV28 to TRBJ2-1; no clear D gene. Trimming left V 5 bases short and J 6 bases short, with 17 bases between. The CDR3 consists of 15 residues. Germline values: CDR1 MDHEN, CDR2 SYDVKM.

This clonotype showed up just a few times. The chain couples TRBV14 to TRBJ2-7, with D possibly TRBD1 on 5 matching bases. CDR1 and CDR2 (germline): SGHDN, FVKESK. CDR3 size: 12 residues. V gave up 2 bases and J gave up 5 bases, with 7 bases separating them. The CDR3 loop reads CASSQFRDEQYF. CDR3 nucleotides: TGTGCCAGCAGCCAATTCAGGGACGAGCAGTACTTC.

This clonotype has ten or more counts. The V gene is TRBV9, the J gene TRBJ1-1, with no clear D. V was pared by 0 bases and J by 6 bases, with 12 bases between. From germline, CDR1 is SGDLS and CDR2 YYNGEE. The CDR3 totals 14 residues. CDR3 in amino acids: CASSVGAGGPEAFF. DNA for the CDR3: TGTGCCAGCAGCGTAGGAGCGGGAGGGCCTGAAGCTTTCTTT.

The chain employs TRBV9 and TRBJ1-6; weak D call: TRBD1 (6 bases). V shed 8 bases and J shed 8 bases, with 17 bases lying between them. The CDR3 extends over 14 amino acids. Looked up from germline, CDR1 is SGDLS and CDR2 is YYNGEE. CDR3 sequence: CASQGPLVDSPLHF. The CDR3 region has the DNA TGTGCCAGTCAGGGGCCCCTCGTGGATTCACCCCTCCACTTT.